Sequencing of this T cell receptor (beta chain) was carried out in a study of neoadjuvant nivolumab and ipilimumab in lung cancer. Profiling relied on immunoSEQ multiplex PCR, and the TCRdb table lists in-frame clones only, not all of them. This table holds over 3,000 clones, approximately 89% found once. CDR3 length: 18 amino acids. Trimming removed 0 bases at V and 0 bases at J, with 13 bases between. Germline V gives CDR1 SGHRS, CDR2 YFSETQ. This chain joins TRBV5-1 and TRBJ1-6; D perhaps matches TRBD1 (5 bases). The receptor's source is an adult with non-small cell lung cancer. Sequenced material: tumor tissue, taken after neoadjuvant nivolumab, alone or with ipilimumab, at or shortly before surgery. CDR3 bases: TGCGCCAGCAGCTTGGAGGTCGGGGGGAGCTCCTATAATTCACCCCTCCACTTT. Its protein product is CASSLEVGGSSYNSPLHF. Variable domain in full (rest from reference TRBV5-1 and TRBJ1-6): KAGVTQTPRYLIKTRGQQVTLSCSPISGHRSVSWYQQTPGQGLQFLFEYFSETQRNKGNFPGRFSGRQFSNSRSEMNVSTLELGDSALYLCASSLEVGGSSYNSPLHFGNGTRLTVT.